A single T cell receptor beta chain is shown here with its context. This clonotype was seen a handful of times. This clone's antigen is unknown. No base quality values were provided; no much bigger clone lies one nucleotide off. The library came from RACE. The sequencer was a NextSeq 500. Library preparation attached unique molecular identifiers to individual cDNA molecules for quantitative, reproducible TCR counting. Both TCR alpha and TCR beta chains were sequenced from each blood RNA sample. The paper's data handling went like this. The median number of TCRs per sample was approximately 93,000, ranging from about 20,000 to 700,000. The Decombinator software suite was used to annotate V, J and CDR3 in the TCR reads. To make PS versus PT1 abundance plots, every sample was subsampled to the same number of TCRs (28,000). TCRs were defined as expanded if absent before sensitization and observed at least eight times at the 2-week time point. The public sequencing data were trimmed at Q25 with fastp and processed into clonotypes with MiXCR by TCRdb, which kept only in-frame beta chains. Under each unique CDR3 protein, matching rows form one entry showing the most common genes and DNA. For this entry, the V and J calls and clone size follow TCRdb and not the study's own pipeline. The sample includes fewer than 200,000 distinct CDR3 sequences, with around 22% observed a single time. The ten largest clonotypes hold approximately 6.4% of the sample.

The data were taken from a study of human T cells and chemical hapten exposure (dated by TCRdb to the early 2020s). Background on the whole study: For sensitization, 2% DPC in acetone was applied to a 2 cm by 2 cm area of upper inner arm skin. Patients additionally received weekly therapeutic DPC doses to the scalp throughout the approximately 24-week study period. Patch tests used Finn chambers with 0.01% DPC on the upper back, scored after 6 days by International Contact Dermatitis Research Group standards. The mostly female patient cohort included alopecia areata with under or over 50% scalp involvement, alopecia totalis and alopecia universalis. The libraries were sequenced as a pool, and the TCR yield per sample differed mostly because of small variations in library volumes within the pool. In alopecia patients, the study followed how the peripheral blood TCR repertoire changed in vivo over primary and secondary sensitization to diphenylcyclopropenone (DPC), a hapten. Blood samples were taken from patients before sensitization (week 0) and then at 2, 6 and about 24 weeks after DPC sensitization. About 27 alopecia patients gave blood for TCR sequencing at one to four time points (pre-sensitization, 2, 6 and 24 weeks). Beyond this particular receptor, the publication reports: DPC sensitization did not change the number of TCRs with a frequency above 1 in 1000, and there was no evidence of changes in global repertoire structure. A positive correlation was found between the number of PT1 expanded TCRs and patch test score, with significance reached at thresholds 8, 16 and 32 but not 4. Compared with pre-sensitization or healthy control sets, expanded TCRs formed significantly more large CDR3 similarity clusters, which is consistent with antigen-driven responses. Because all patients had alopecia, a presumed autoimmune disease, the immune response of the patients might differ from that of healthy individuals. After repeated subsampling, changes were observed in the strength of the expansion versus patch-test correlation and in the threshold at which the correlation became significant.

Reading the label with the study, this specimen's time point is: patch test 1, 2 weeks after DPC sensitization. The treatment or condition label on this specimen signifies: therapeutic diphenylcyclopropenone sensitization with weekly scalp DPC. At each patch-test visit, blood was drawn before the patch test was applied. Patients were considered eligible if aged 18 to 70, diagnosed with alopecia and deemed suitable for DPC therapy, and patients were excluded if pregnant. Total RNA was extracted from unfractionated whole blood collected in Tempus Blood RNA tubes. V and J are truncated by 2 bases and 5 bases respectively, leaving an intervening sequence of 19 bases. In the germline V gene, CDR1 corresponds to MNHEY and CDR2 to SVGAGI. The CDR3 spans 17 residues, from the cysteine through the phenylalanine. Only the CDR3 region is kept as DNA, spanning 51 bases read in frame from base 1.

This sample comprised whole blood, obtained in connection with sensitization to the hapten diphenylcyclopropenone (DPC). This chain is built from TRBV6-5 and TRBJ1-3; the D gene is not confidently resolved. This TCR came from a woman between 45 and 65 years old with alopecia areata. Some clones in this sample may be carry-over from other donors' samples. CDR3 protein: CASSYPKRPPRRNTIYF. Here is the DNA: TGTGCCAGCAGTTACCCAAAACGGCCCCCGCGCCGAAACACCATATATTTT.